The 23 T cell receptor beta chains below were found in one sample sequenced in a study of T cells in localized non-small cell lung cancer. Here immunoSEQ multiplex PCR was the method, and the copy in TCRdb shows in-frame clones only, minus some. The sample contains roughly 34,000 clones, about 85% of which appear only once. Sequenced here: peripheral blood mononuclear cells, sampled before any cancer treatment. These receptors were obtained from a man aged 35 to 70 with stage III lung adenocarcinoma.

This chain links TRBV7-9 with TRBJ1-2, with D maybe TRBD1 (6 bases). Between the trimmed V and J ends, which lost 3 bases and 5 bases, there was a span of 13 bases. Germline lookup yields CDR1 SEHNR and CDR2 FQNEAQ (reference sequence). The CDR3 contains 14 residues. This chain's CDR3 is CASSFPQGGYGYTF. For the CDR3, the DNA is TGTGCCAGCAGCTTCCCACAGGGAGGGTATGGCTACACCTTC. Variable domain in full (rest from reference TRBV7-9 and TRBJ1-2): DTGVSQNPRHKITKRGQNVTFRCDPISEHNRLYWYRQTLGQGPEFLTYFQNEAQLEKSRLLSDRFSAERPKGSFSTLEIQRTEQGDSAMYLCASSFPQGGYGYTFGSGTRLTVV.

This chain uses TRBV7-9 with TRBJ2-1; possibly TRBD1 or TRBD2 for D (6 bases each). V lost 5 bases to trimming and J lost 10 bases, with 15 bases between them. There are 13 residues in the CDR3. The germline CDR1 and CDR2 sequences are SEHNR and FQNEAQ (reference sequence). The CDR3 region has the DNA TGTGCCAGCAGCCCCGGGGGCTTAGGCGAGCAGTTCTTC. It yields the protein CASSPGGLGEQFF.

V usage is TRBV4-3 and J usage is TRBJ2-3; 7 nucleotides match TRBD1. This CDR3 spans 15 amino acids. CDR1 is LGHNA, CDR2 YSLEER, per germline. V shed 0 bases, J shed 0 bases, and the junction held 0 bases outside the gene matches. The CDR3 loop is CASSQDRGSTDTQYF. The CDR3 nucleotides are TGCGCCAGCAGCCAAGACAGGGGGAGCACAGATACGCAGTATTTT.

The chain is built from TRBV5-1 and TRBJ2-6; D is unresolved. CDR3 length: 15 amino acids. Deletions cut 6 bases from V and 0 bases from J, with 10 bases between. Germline V lookup: CDR1 SGHRS, CDR2 YFSETQ. CDR3 nucleotides: TGCGCCAGCACCTCTCTTAGCTCTGGGGCCAACGTCCTGACTTTC. Amino acid sequence: CASTSLSSGANVLTF.

A few counts support this clone. This chain links TRBV7-9 with TRBJ1-2; no firm D call. The CDR3 runs to 15 residues. In germline, CDR1 is SEHNR, CDR2 FQNEAQ (reference sequence). Between the trimmed V and J ends, which lost 5 bases and 4 bases, there was a span of 17 bases. In DNA, the CDR3 is TGTGCCAGCAGCCCCTTCATGGAACGGAGCTATGGCTACACCTTC. This gives the protein CASSPFMERSYGYTF.

A few counts support this clone. This sequence joins TRBV7-8 and TRBJ1-3; TRBD1 is a possible D gene (6 bases). CDR3 length: 15 amino acids. Germline CDR1 SGHVS, CDR2 FQNEAQ. V lost 4 bases and J 2 bases, leaving 12 bases between the germline ends. The CDR3 DNA follows: TGTGCCAGCAGCTCCACAGGGAACCCTGGAAACACCATATATTTT. Amino acids: CASSSTGNPGNTIYF.

Only one count was recorded for this clone. The chain has TRBV7-2 and TRBJ2-7; D is possibly TRBD1 (5 bases). CDR1 is SGHTA, CDR2 FQGNSA, per germline. V lost 0 bases to trimming and J lost 5 bases, with 8 bases between them. CDR3 length equals 13 residues. The CDR3 here is CASSLARAHEQYF. The CDR3, as DNA: TGTGCCAGCAGCTTAGCCAGGGCTCACGAGCAGTACTTC.

This clone appeared a few times. V and J are TRBV27 and TRBJ1-2, with 9 bases aligning to TRBD1. V was clipped by 8 bases and J by 8 bases; unmatched bases: 9. Germline-derived CDR1 and CDR2 are MNHEY and SMNVEV (reference sequence). This CDR3 has 13 amino acids. CDR3 in DNA: TGTGCCAGCGCAGGGACAGGGTTTTGGGGCTACACCTTC. Translating it yields CASAGTGFWGYTF.

The chain is built from TRBV19 and TRBJ1-1, with D hard to call. Trimming pared 5 bases from V and 0 bases from J, leaving 10 bases between. The CDR3 totals 14 residues. Per germline, CDR1 LNHDA and CDR2 SQIVND (reference sequence). DNA for the CDR3: TGTGCCAGTAGTTCCCCGTCCATGAACACTGAAGCTTTCTTT. As protein: CASSSPSMNTEAFF.

The chain is built from TRBV7-2 and TRBJ2-3, with unresolved D. Germline values: CDR1 SGHTA, CDR2 FQGNSA. The V end was cut by 3 bases, the J end by 0 bases, with 7 bases between. There are 14 residues in the CDR3. The CDR3 is CASSFLVSTDTQYF. The CDR3 region has the DNA TGTGCCAGCAGCTTTTTAGTTAGCACAGATACGCAGTATTTT.

The rearrangement links TRBV5-1 to TRBJ2-3; 8 bases fit TRBD2. This CDR3 is 16 amino acids long. Trimming cost V 4 bases and J 1 base; bases outside gene matches: 8. Looked up from germline, CDR1 is SGHRS and CDR2 is YFSETQ. CDR3 loop: CASSGRGGSGTDTQYF. The CDR3 coding sequence is TGCGCCAGCAGCGGGCGCGGGGGGTCGGGCACAGATACGCAGTATTTT.

The rearrangement joins TRBV4-1 to TRBJ1-5; D is unresolved. Trimming pared 0 bases from V and 6 bases from J, leaving 12 bases between. The CDR3 has 15 residues. Germline V CDR1 and CDR2: MGHRA, YSYEKL. CDR3 sequence: CASSQEKGSGQPQHF. DNA for the CDR3: TGCGCCAGCAGCCAAGAAAAGGGATCGGGTCAGCCCCAGCATTTT.

This rearrangement joins TRBV5-1 to TRBJ2-2, with D uncertain. V was cut by 4 bases and J by 4 bases, with 11 bases left in between. The germline V gene encodes CDR1 SGHRS and CDR2 YFSETQ. This CDR3 comprises 14 residues. The CDR3 DNA reads TGCGCCAGCAGCCCGACTCAGGTCACCGGGGAGCTGTTTTTT. This codes for CASSPTQVTGELFF.

This chain uses TRBV9 with TRBJ1-6, with D possibly matching TRBD1 (6 bases). The V end lost 4 bases, the J end lost 7 bases, and 15 bases lay between the germline ends. The CDR3 length is 15 residues. The germline CDR1 and CDR2 sequences are SGDLS and YYNGEE. This chain's CDR3 is CASSRGGIMNSPLHF. In DNA, the CDR3 is TGTGCCAGCAGCCGAGGGGGAATCATGAATTCACCCCTCCACTTT.

The gene calls are TRBV5-5 and TRBJ2-1; 10 positions agree with TRBD1. CDR1 is SGHKS and CDR2 is YYEKEE in the germline V gene (reference sequence). Germline trimming cut 3 bases from V and 5 bases from J; bases unmatched to any gene: 5. This CDR3 region has 15 residues. CDR3 loop: CASSSGQGVDNEQFF. For the CDR3, the DNA is TGTGCCAGCAGCTCCGGACAGGGGGTGGACAATGAGCAGTTCTTC.

The genes are TRBV11-3 and TRBJ2-5; 7 bases line up with TRBD2. The J call could be wrong; TRBJ2-7 is a better fit for the DNA end. CDR1 and CDR2 (germline): SGHNT, YENEEA. The CDR3 covers 13 residues. The CDR3 nucleotides are TGTGCCAGCAGCTTATCGAGGACTAGCGAGCAGTACTTC. Translation gives CASSLSRTSEQYF.

This clone was observed once. This chain uses TRBV5-6 with TRBJ1-5; D ambiguous. With 0 bases removed from V and 0 bases from J, the gap between germline ends came to 16 bases. Germline-derived CDR1 and CDR2 are SGHDT and YYEEEE. This CDR3 has 18 amino acids. The CDR3 protein is CASSLALRGRYSNQPQHF. CDR3 sequence (DNA): TGTGCCAGCAGCTTGGCCCTCCGCGGCCGGTATAGCAATCAGCCCCAGCATTTT.

This chain joins TRBV6-6 and TRBJ2-1, with D perhaps matching TRBD2 (5 bases). The CDR3 extends over 13 amino acids. Germline-derived CDR1 and CDR2 are MNHNY and SVGAGI (reference sequence). The V gene lost 8 bases and the J gene lost 0 bases, with 8 bases spanning the gap. Here the CDR3 DNA reads TGTGCCAGCCGGGAATCCTCCTACAATGAGCAGTTCTTC. This codes for CASRESSYNEQFF.

V usage is TRBV7-9 and J usage is TRBJ2-7, with D unclear. The CDR3 is made up of 12 amino acids. The germline V gene encodes CDR1 SEHNR and CDR2 FQNEAQ (reference sequence). Trimming took 4 bases from V and 4 from J, leaving 8 bases between them. The CDR3 nucleotides read TGTGCCAGCAGCTCCAATTCGTACGAGCAGTACTTC. Protein sequence: CASSSNSYEQYF.

The rearrangement joins TRBV4-2 to TRBJ1-3, with a possible D match to TRBD1 (5 bases). The CDR3 spans 20 residues. Germline values: CDR1 LGHNA, CDR2 YNFKEQ. V lost 0 bases and J 0 bases, leaving 21 bases between the germline ends. The CDR3 region is CASSQDLVSGVTDSGNTIYF. The CDR3 region has the DNA TGTGCCAGCAGCCAAGATCTGGTTTCGGGGGTGACAGACTCTGGAAACACCATATATTTT.

The V and J genes are TRBV11-3 and TRBJ1-2; perhaps TRBD1 as D (5 bases). Germline lookup yields CDR1 SGHNT and CDR2 YENEEA. Trimming left V 1 base short and J 5 bases short, with 11 bases between. CDR3 length: 14 amino acids. The CDR3: CASSLGGVGYGYTF. CDR3 sequence (DNA): TGTGCCAGCAGCTTAGGAGGGGTCGGGTATGGCTACACCTTC.

This clone was counted a single time. V is TRBV11-2 and J is TRBJ2-5, with 8 bases aligning to TRBD1. The DNA end lines up better with TRBJ2-7; the J call may be wrong. Germline V lookup: CDR1 SGHAT, CDR2 FQNNGV. The CDR3 contains 18 residues. CDR3 sequence: CASSSVGRARGLTYEQYF. The CDR3 DNA is TGTGCCAGCAGCTCTGTCGGACGGGCCAGGGGGCTAACCTACGAGCAGTACTTC.

The chain uses TRBV11-3 and TRBJ2-5, with D maybe TRBD2 (5 bases). CDR3 size: 15 residues. V lost 5 bases and J lost 2, with 15 bases in between. CDR1 and CDR2 from the germline V gene are SGHNT and YENEEA. CDR3 protein: CASSPRRNEQETQYF. For the CDR3, the DNA is TGTGCCAGCAGCCCGAGGAGGAACGAACAAGAGACCCAGTACTTC.